These 20 T cell receptor beta chains share one sample of origin, sequenced in a study of shared clonotypes between healthy human individuals. Assay: immunoSEQ multiplex PCR; the TCRdb copy retains only in-frame clones and omits some. Among approximately 620,000 clones, about 97% were seen once, and the ten largest hold around 0.06%. Source material: naive CD4+ T cells sorted from blood. Subset in this sample: CD45RA+ positively selected. The source of these receptors is a woman aged 25-40 years in good health.

J is TRBJ2-1 and V is TRBV6-5, with D maybe TRBD2 (6 bases). V gave up 7 bases and J gave up 2 bases, with 12 bases separating them. Germline assignment: CDR1 MNHEY and CDR2 SVGAGI. The CDR3 consists of 14 residues. The CDR3, as DNA: TGTGCCAGCAAAACGGGGGAGGCCTACAATGAGCAGTTCTTC. Translating it yields CASKTGEAYNEQFF.

The gene calls are TRBV19 and TRBJ2-6; a possible D gene is TRBD1 (5 bases). Trimming took off 3 bases at V and 5 bases at J, with 20 bases between the two ends. The germline V gene has CDR1 LNHDA and CDR2 SQIVND (reference sequence). The CDR3 runs to 18 residues. DNA for the CDR3: TGTGCCAGTAGTATGGGGCGAAAATCACAAAGTCGGGCCAACGTCCTGACTTTC. Its translation is CASSMGRKSQSRANVLTF.

The chain couples TRBV2 to TRBJ2-3; possible D gene TRBD2, 5 bases. The V gene lost 7 bases and the J gene lost 0 bases, with 14 bases spanning the gap. CDR3 size: 15 residues. Germline V gene sequence: CDR1 SNHLY, CDR2 FYNNEI. As DNA, the CDR3 is TGTGCCAGCAAGAGGGATAGATTTAGCACAGATACGCAGTATTTT. Translation: CASKRDRFSTDTQYF.

The chain employs TRBV28 and TRBJ1-5, with D maybe TRBD1 (5 bases). The V gene lost 5 bases and the J gene lost 1 base, with 15 bases spanning the gap. Germline loops: CDR1 MDHEN, CDR2 SYDVKM. The CDR3 length is 16 residues. The DNA of the CDR3 is TGTGCCAGCAGTCCCCCGGGCGGGGCCAGCAATCAGCCCCAGCATTTT. Protein sequence: CASSPPGGASNQPQHF.

The chain is built from TRBV4-2 and TRBJ2-1; 8 bases line up with TRBD2. CDR1 and CDR2 from the germline V gene are LGHNA and YNFKEQ. The CDR3 contains 19 residues. V lost 1 base and J lost 7; bases outside the gene matches: 18. CDR3 residues: CASSQVGVWASGFINEQFF. In DNA form, the CDR3 reads TGTGCCAGCAGCCAAGTTGGGGTTTGGGCTAGCGGGTTTATTAATGAGCAGTTCTTC.

The chain links TRBV9 to TRBJ2-7; 8 bases fit TRBD2. CDR3 length: 16 amino acids. Germline V gene data show CDR1 as SGDLS and CDR2 as YYNGEE. V was pared by 0 bases and J by 3 bases, with 8 bases of the junction left unmatched. The CDR3 DNA sequence: TGTGCCAGCAGCGTAGAAAGTGCGGGAGGTAGCTACGAGCAGTACTTC. Its translation: CASSVESAGGSYEQYF.

V gene TRBV11-2 combines with J gene TRBJ2-7, with D perhaps matching TRBD2 (5 bases). Trimming shortened V by 1 base and J by 6 bases, and 7 bases separated the two germline ends. Germline values: CDR1 SGHAT, CDR2 FQNNGV. The CDR3 loop spans 12 amino acids. Here the CDR3 DNA reads TGTGCCAGCAGCTTAGCCGGGGTCGAGCAGTACTTC. Amino acids: CASSLAGVEQYF.

With regard to this clone: The identical CDR3 is also encoded by other nucleotide sequences in the sample. The chain combines TRBV19 with TRBJ2-6, with D possibly being TRBD2 (5 bases). Per the germline V gene, CDR1 is LNHDA and CDR2 is SQIVND (reference sequence). The V gene lost 3 bases and the J gene lost 0 bases, with 9 bases spanning the gap. This CDR3 contains 16 residues. The DNA of the CDR3 is TGTGCCAGTAGTATCGGAGGAAGCTCTGGGGCCAACGTCCTGACTTTC. It translates to CASSIGGSSGANVLTF.

The rearrangement uses TRBV10-3 and TRBJ2-2; D is unclear. The V end lost 6 bases, the J end lost 3 bases, and 11 bases lay between the germline ends. The CDR3 extends over 14 amino acids. Germline CDR1 ENHRY, CDR2 SYGVKD. The CDR3 here is CAIRPGVDTGELFF. The CDR3 DNA reads TGTGCCATCAGGCCAGGAGTAGACACCGGGGAGCTGTTTTTT.

The chain combines TRBV6-1 with TRBJ1-5, with 7 bases identical to TRBD1. The CDR3 spans 15 residues. Germline values: CDR1 MNHNS, CDR2 SASEGT. After removal of 5 bases from V and 0 bases from J, the junction contained 4 bases not matched to a gene. CDR3 in amino acids: CASSSGTASNQPQHF. For the CDR3, the DNA is TGTGCCAGCAGTTCCGGGACAGCTAGCAATCAGCCCCAGCATTTT.

V gene TRBV19 combines with J gene TRBJ1-1; unclear D gene. The germline gives CDR1 LNHDA, CDR2 SQIVND (reference sequence). The length of the CDR3 is 15 residues. V was shortened by 2 bases and J by 4 bases, with 14 bases between the two germline ends. The CDR3 DNA reads as TGTGCCAGTAGTATACCTGTAAGGGTAGGCACTGAAGCTTTCTTT. It is translated as CASSIPVRVGTEAFF. Based on the CDR3 plus reference TRBV19 and TRBJ1-1, the full variable domain is DGGITQSPKYLFRKEGQNVTLSCEQNLNHDAMYWYRQDPGQGLRLIYYSQIVNDFQKGDIAEGYSVSREKKESFPLTVTSAQKNPTAFYLCASSIPVRVGTEAFFGQGTRLTVV.

The J gene is TRBJ1-5, the V gene TRBV28; D ambiguous. The CDR3 extends over 14 amino acids. Germline V lookup: CDR1 MDHEN, CDR2 SYDVKM. V lost 7 bases and J lost 5, with 15 bases in between. The CDR3 bases are TGTGCCAGCAACCCCGAGGCGGGGTATCAGCCCCAGCATTTT. This gives the protein CASNPEAGYQPQHF. Full variable domain (rest looked up from reference TRBV28 and TRBJ1-5): DVKVTQSSRYLVKRTGEKVFLECVQDMDHENMFWYRQDPGLGLRLIYFSYDVKMKEKGDIPEGYSVSREKKERFSLILESASTNQTSMYLCASNPEAGYQPQHFGDGTRLSIL.

This clone was seen just once. Other DNA sequences in this specimen translate into the identical CDR3. The genes are TRBV6-1 and TRBJ2-7; D is perhaps TRBD2 (5 bases). V was pared by 0 bases and J by 3 bases, with 6 bases between. CDR1 is MNHNS, CDR2 SASEGT, per germline. The CDR3 contains 13 residues. CDR3: CASSEAGSYEQYF. Here the CDR3 DNA reads TGTGCCAGCAGTGAAGCTGGGAGCTACGAGCAGTACTTC.

The rearrangement uses TRBV5-1 and TRBJ2-5; D unclear. V was cut by 5 bases and J by 4 bases, with 18 bases left in between. CDR3 length: 15 amino acids. The germline V gene encodes CDR1 SGHRS and CDR2 YFSETQ. CDR3 DNA sequence: TGCGCCAGCAGTCTGGCAGTATTGGCCCCAGAGACCCAGTACTTC. Translation gives CASSLAVLAPETQYF.

This chain connects TRBV5-6 to TRBJ1-2; D is ambiguous. V was cut by 1 base and J by 1 base, with 14 bases left in between. The CDR3 is 16 amino acids. Germline-derived CDR1 and CDR2 are SGHDT and YYEEEE. CDR3 region: CASSLKPDHLNYGYTF. The CDR3 DNA reads as TGTGCCAGCAGCTTGAAACCCGATCACCTTAACTATGGCTACACCTTC.

The V gene is TRBV30, the J gene TRBJ2-7, with D tentatively TRBD2 (5 bases). Germline V gene sequence: CDR1 GTSNPN, CDR2 SVGIG (reference sequence). This CDR3 comprises 13 residues. V was clipped by 3 bases and J by 6 bases, with 15 bases between them. The CDR3 DNA reads TGTGCCTGGAGGGGAGTTCTAGCAGGCGAGCAGTACTTC. Translated, it gives CAWRGVLAGEQYF. Combining the CDR3 with reference TRBV30 and TRBJ2-7 gives the whole variable domain SQTIHQWPATLVQPVGSPLSLECTVEGTSNPNLYWYRQAAGRGLQLLFYSVGIGQISSEVPQNLSASRPQDRQFILSSKKLLLSDSGFYLCAWRGVLAGEQYFGPGTRLTVT.

The rearrangement links TRBV5-1 to TRBJ2-7; D gene unclear. Trimming stripped 0 bases from V and 2 bases from J, with 9 bases between. Germline CDR1 is SGHRS and CDR2 is YFSETQ. The CDR3 covers 14 residues. CDR3 loop: CASSLGATAYEQYF. CDR3 coding DNA: TGCGCCAGCAGCTTGGGGGCGACTGCCTACGAGCAGTACTTC.

In this sample, this clone turned up once. The J gene is TRBJ1-2, the V gene TRBV5-5; 7 bases are shared with TRBD1. The V gene's germline CDR1 is SGHKS and CDR2 YYEKEE (reference sequence). The V and J ends lost 4 bases and 2 bases, in that order; junction bases with no gene match: 8. This CDR3 has 15 residues. The CDR3: CASSQGTELNYGYTF. Here the CDR3 DNA reads TGTGCCAGCAGCCAAGGGACAGAATTAAACTATGGCTACACCTTC.

V is TRBV9 and J is TRBJ1-3; 12 bases are a match to TRBD1. After removal of 0 bases from V and 1 base from J, the junction contained 5 bases not matched to a gene. Germline loops: CDR1 SGDLS, CDR2 YYNGEE. CDR3 length: 18 residues. The CDR3 sequence: CASSVASGQGASGNTIYF. The CDR3 DNA is TGTGCCAGCAGCGTAGCCTCGGGACAGGGGGCATCTGGAAACACCATATATTTT.

The rearrangement links TRBV2 to TRBJ2-2; no definite D call. V was shortened by 4 bases and J by 0 bases, with 9 bases between the two germline ends. The CDR3 spans 15 residues. In germline, CDR1 is SNHLY, CDR2 FYNNEI. The CDR3: CASSVLQPNTGELFF. CDR3 nucleotide sequence: TGTGCCAGCAGTGTATTGCAGCCGAACACCGGGGAGCTGTTTTTT.